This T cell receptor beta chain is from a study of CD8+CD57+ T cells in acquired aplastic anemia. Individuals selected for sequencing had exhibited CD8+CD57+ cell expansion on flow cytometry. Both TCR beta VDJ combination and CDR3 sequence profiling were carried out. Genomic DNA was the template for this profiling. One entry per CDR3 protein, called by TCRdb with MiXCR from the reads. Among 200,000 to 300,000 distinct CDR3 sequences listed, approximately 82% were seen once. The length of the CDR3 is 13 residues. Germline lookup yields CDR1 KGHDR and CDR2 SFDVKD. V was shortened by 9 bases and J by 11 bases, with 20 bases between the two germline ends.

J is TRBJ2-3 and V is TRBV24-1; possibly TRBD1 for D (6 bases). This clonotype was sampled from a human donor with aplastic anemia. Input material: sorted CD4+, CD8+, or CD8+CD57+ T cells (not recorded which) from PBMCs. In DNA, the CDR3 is TGTGCCACCTTGGCCGGGGACACCGAGGAGCAGTATTTT. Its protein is CATLAGDTEEQYF.